These T cell receptor beta chains were read from a single sample in a study of T-cell reconstitution after alpha-beta-depleted transplantation in children. TCRdb called the PCR reads again in MiXCR, with one record for every CDR3 protein. The sample comprises 450,000 to 700,000 distinct CDR3 sequences, over 20% of which are singletons, and under 45% rests with the top ten. This material consisted of PBMCs, taken before TCRalphabeta/CD19-depleted stem cell transplant. These receptors all stem from a boy in the first two years of life with Wiskott-Aldrich syndrome, due to receive a stem cell transplant. CDR3s include the opening cysteine and the closing phenylalanine or tryptophan. A D gene is named only where the DNA matches it firmly. Some rows mark clone size as missing; the rest say once, few, many or name a class of expanded clone.

TRBJ2-7	TRBV12-3/TRBV12-4	few	TRBD2	TGTGCCAGCAGTCTATCAGGACTAGCGGGAGCTCTCGAGCAGTACTTC	CASSLSGLAGALEQYF
TRBJ2-5	TRBV29-1	few	NA	TGCAGCGTCCTATTTGGGACCCACGGAGAGACCCAGTACTTC	CSVLFGTHGETQYF
TRBJ2-5	TRBV10-2	NA	TRBD2	TGCGCCAGCAGTGAGGGACTAGCGGCGGAGACCCAGTACTTC	CASSEGLAAETQYF
TRBJ1-4	TRBV6-4	NA	NA	TGTGCCAGCAGTGACCGGGCCGCCCTACCGGCTGCAACTAATGAAAAACTGTTTTTT	CASSDRAALPAATNEKLFF
TRBJ1-1	TRBV5-1	NA	NA	TGCGCCAGCAGCTTGGCCTCGAAGGGTTTGGACACTGAAGCTTTCTTT	CASSLASKGLDTEAFF
TRBJ2-7	TRBV11-2	NA	TRBD2	TGTGCCAGCAGCCCAGCACTAGCGGGAGGGATACACGAGCAGTACTTC	CASSPALAGGIHEQYF
TRBJ2-1	TRBV12-5	few	NA	TGTGCTAGTGGTTTTCAGGGAATCGATGAGCAGTTCTTC	CASGFQGIDEQFF
TRBJ2-7	TRBV7-8	NA	TRBD1	TGTGCCAGCAGCGTCCGGGACAGGGGCTACGAGCAGTACTTC	CASSVRDRGYEQYF
TRBJ2-3	TRBV5-1	NA	NA	TGCGCCAGCAGCCCCAACAGCCGAGATACGCAGTATTTT	CASSPNSRDTQYF
TRBJ2-1	TRBV5-5	NA	TRBD2	TGTGCCAGCATCGATATAGCGGGAGGGCCTGGTGAGCAGTTCTTC	CASIDIAGGPGEQFF
TRBJ1-1	TRBV18	NA	NA	TGTGCCATGGATGGGTGGGCCCTGAACACTGAAGCTTTCTTT	CAMDGWALNTEAFF
TRBJ1-1	TRBV12-3/TRBV12-4	few	NA	TGTGCCACCCGTGGCATGTATATGAACACTGAAGCTTTCTTT	CATRGMYMNTEAFF
TRBJ2-1	TRBV24-1	NA	NA	TGTGCCACCAGTGATGTAACAACGGGAGACTGGAATGAGCAGTTCTTC	CATSDVTTGDWNEQFF
TRBJ2-1	TRBV9	NA	NA	TGTGCCAGCAGCGTAGTATCGGCTAGCGTGTACAATGAGCAGTTCTTC	CASSVVSASVYNEQFF
TRBJ2-1	TRBV7-2	few	NA	TGTGCCAGCACGTACGCTCCCGGGTCTTCCTACAATGAGCAGTTCTTC	CASTYAPGSSYNEQFF
TRBJ2-3	TRBV4-1	NA	TRBD2	TGCGCCAGCAGCCAAGAGACGCCCGGGAGGGCCACAGATACGCAGTATTTT	CASSQETPGRATDTQYF
TRBJ2-1	TRBV3-1	NA	TRBD2	TGTGCCAGCAGCCCCGAACTAGCGGGAGTTAGTGAGCAGTTCTTC	CASSPELAGVSEQFF
TRBJ2-7	TRBV28	NA	NA	TGTGCCAGCAGTTCCGTCTCAACAGCTCCCTACGAGCAGTACTTC	CASSSVSTAPYEQYF
TRBJ1-1	TRBV5-1	NA	TRBD1	TGCGCCAGCAGCTTACGACAGGGGGCGCGGGGTGAAGCTTTCTTT	CASSLRQGARGEAFF
TRBJ1-2	TRBV20-1	NA	TRBD1	TGCAGTGCTTACAGGACAGGGGCTGTAAACTATGGCTACACCTTC	CSAYRTGAVNYGYTF
TRBJ2-7	TRBV6-1	few	TRBD1	TGTGCCAGCAGACCACAGGGGACCCCCGGGGAGCAGTACTTC	CASRPQGTPGEQYF
TRBJ2-2	TRBV29-1	NA	TRBD2	TGCAGCGTAGACGCAGCGGGAGTGACCGGGGAGCTGTTTTTT	CSVDAAGVTGELFF
TRBJ2-7	TRBV15	NA	TRBD2	TGTGCCACCAGCAGTCTAGCGGGAGGCGACGAGCAGTACTTC	CATSSLAGGDEQYF
TRBJ2-5	TRBV5-1	NA	NA	TGCGCCAGCAGCTTGGGGTTTGGTAAAGAGACCCAGTACTTC	CASSLGFGKETQYF
TRBJ1-5	TRBV20-1	few	NA	TGCAGTGCTAGCACAGGGAATCAGCCCCAGCATTTT	CSASTGNQPQHF
TRBJ2-1	TRBV5-6	few	TRBD2	TGTGCCAGCAGCAGGACTAGCGGGAGGGCCAATGAGCAGTTCTTC	CASSRTSGRANEQFF